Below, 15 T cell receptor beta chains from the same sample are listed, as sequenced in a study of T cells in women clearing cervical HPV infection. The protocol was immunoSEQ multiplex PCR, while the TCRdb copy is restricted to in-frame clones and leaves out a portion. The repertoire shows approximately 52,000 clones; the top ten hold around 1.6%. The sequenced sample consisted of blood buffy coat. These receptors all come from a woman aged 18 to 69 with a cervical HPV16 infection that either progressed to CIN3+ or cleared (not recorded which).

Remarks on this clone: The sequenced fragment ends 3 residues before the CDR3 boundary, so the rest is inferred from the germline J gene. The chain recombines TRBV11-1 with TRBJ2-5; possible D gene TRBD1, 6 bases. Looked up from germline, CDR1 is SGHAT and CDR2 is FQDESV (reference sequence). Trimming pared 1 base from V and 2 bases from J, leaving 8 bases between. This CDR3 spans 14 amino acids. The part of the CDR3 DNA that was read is TGTGCCAGCAGCTTAGTACAGGGACAAGAGACC. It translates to CASSLVQGQET. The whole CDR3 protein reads CASSLVQGQETQYF.

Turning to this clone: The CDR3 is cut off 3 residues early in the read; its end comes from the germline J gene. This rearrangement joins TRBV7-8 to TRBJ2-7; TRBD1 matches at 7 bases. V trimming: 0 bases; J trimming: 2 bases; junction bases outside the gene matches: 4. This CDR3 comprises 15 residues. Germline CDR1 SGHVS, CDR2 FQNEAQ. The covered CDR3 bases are TGTGCCAGCAGCTTAGCGCTACAGGGGACCTACGAG. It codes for CASSLALQGTYE. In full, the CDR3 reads CASSLALQGTYEQYF. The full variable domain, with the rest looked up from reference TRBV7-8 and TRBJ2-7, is GAGVSQSPRYKVAKRGQDVALRCDPISGHVSLFWYQQALGQGPEFLTYFQNEAQLDKSGLPSDRFFAERPEGSVSTLKIQRTQQEDSAVYLCASSLALQGTYEQYFGPGTRLTVT.

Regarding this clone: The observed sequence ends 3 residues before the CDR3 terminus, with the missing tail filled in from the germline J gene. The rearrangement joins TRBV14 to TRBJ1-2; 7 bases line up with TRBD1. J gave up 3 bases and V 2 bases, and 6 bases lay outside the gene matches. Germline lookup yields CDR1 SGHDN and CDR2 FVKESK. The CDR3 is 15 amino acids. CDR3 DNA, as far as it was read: TGTGCCAGCAGCCAACTACGGGACAGCCACTATGGC. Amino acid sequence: CASSQLRDSHYG. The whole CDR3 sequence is CASSQLRDSHYGYTF.

The CDR3 region is CAWSAGSAEVGNTIYF. Incomplete CDR3 DNA: TGTGCCTGGAGTGCAGGGTCCGCCGAGGTTGGAAACACC. The chain links TRBV30 to TRBJ1-3, with D possibly TRBD1 on 5 matching bases. The read halts 3 residues ahead of the CDR3 end, with the missing end drawn from the germline J gene. CDR1 GTSNPN and CDR2 SVGIG come from the germline V gene (reference sequence). The V end was cut by 1 base, the J end by 3 bases, with 16 bases between. The length of the CDR3 is 16 residues.

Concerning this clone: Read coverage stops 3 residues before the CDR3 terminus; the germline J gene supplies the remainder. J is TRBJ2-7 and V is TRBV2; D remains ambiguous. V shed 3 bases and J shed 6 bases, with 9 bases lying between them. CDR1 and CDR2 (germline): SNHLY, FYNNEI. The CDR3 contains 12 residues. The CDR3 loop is CASSDGGIEQYF. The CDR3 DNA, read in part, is TGTGCCAGCAGTGATGGCGGAATCGAG.

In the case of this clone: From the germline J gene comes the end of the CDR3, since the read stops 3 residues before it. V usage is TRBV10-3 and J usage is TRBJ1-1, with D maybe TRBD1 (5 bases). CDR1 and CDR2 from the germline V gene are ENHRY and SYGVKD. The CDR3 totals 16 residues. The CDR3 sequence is CAISGSGTSGSETAFF. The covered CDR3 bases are TGTGCCATCAGTGGATCCGGGACTAGCGGGAGTGAGACC.

CDR3 bases read: TGTGCCAGCAGTTGGACAGGCCGAAGCACAGATACG. The encoded protein is CASSWTGRSTDT. The full-length CDR3 reads as CASSWTGRSTDTQYF. The chain couples TRBV2 to TRBJ2-3; 7 bases are shared with TRBD1. Read sequence stops 3 residues before the CDR3 end, and the germline J gene provides the missing end. J gave up 0 bases and V 5 bases, and 5 bases lay outside the gene matches. The CDR3 is 15 residues long. In germline, CDR1 is SNHLY, CDR2 FYNNEI.

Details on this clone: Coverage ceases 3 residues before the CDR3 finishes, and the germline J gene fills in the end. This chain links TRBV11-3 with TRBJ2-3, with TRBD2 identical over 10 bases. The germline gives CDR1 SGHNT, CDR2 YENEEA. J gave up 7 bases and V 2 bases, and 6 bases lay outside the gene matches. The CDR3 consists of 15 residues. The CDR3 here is CASSLRSSGRNTQYF. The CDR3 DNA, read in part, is TGTGCCAGCAGCTTAAGGAGTAGCGGGAGGAATACG.

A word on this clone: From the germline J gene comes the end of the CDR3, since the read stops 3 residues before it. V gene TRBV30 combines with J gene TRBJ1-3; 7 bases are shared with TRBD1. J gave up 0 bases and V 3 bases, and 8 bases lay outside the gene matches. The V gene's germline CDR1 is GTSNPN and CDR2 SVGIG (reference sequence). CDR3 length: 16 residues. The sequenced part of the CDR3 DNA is TGTGCCTGGAGGGAAAGACAGGGAAGCTCTGGAAACACC. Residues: CAWRERQGSSGNT. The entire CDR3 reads CAWRERQGSSGNTIYF.

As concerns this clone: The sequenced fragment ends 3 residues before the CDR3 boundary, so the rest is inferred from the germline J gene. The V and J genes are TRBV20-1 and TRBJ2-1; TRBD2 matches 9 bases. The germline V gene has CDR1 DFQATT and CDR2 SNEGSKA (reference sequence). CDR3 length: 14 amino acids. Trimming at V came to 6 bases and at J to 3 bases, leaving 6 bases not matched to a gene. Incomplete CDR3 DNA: TGCAGTGCGGAGACTAGCGGAAGCTACAATGAG. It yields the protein CSAETSGSYNE. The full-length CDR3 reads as CSAETSGSYNEQFF.

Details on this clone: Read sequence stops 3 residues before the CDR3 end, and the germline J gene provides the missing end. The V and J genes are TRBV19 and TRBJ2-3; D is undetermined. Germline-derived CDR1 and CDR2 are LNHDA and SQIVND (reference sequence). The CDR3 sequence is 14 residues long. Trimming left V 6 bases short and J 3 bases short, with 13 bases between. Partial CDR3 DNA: TGTGCCAGTAGCCTGGCCAGTCCTACAGATACG. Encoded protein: CASSLASPTDT. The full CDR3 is CASSLASPTDTQYF.

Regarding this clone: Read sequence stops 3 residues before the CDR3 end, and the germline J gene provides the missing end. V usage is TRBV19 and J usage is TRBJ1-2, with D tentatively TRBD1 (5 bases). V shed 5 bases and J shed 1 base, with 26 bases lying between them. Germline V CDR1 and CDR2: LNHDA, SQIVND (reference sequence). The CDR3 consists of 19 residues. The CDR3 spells CASSGVREGPAGLNYGYTF. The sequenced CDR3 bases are TGTGCCAGTAGTGGGGTACGAGAGGGGCCGGCCGGTCTTAACTATGGC.

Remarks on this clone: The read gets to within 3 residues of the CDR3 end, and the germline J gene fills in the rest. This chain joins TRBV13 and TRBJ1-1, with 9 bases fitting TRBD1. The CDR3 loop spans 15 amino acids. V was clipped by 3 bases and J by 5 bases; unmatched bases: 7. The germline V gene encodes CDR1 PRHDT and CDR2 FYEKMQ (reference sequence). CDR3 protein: CASSFSDRGLTEAFF. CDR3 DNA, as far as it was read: TGTGCCAGCAGCTTCTCGGACAGGGGTTTGACTGAA.

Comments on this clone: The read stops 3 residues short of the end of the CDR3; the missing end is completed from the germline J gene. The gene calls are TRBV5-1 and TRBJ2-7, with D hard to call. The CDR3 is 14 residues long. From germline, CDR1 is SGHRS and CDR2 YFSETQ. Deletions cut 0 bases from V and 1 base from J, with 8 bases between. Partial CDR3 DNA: TGCGCCAGCAGCTTGGCCCCGGGTTCCTACGAG. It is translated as CASSLAPGSYE. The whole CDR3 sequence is CASSLAPGSYEQYF.

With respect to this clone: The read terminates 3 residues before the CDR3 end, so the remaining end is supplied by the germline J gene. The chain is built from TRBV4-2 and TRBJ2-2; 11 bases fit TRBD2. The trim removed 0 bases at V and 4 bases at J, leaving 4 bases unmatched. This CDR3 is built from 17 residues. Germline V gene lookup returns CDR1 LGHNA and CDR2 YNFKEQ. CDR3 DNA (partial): TGTGCCAGCAGCCAAGAACTAGCGGGAGTAGTCACCGGGGAG. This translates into CASSQELAGVVTGE. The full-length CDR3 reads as CASSQELAGVVTGELFF.